There are many counts of the clone carrying this T cell receptor beta chain. The antigen remains undetermined. This sample is part of a study of prognosis after radiotherapy for stage I lung cancer. Points from the study as a whole: Tumor specificity of expanded TCR clones went undetermined.

Two-round multiplex PCR, the amplification method, yielded TCR beta CDR3 from genomic DNA. Round-one PCR had primers specific to each TRBV and TRBJ gene. TCRdb redid the calling of the multiplex PCR reads with MiXCR, one entry per CDR3 protein. The table has around 16,000 distinct CDR3 sequences, just under 45% seen once. The CDR3 spans 17 residues. V dropped 0 bases and J dropped 1; count of bases not matched to a gene: 2. Germline lookup yields CDR1 LNHNV and CDR2 YYDKDF (reference sequence). The starting material was PBMCs, obtained before or after stereotactic body radiation therapy (not recorded which). The clonotype was recovered from a donor of 50 years or more with non-small cell lung cancer. The chain couples TRBV15 to TRBJ2-5; 13 nucleotides align to TRBD2. CDR3 DNA sequence: TGTGCCACCAGCAGAGAAAGACTAGCGGGGGGCCAAGAGACCCAGTACTTC. Translated, it gives CATSRERLAGGQETQYF.